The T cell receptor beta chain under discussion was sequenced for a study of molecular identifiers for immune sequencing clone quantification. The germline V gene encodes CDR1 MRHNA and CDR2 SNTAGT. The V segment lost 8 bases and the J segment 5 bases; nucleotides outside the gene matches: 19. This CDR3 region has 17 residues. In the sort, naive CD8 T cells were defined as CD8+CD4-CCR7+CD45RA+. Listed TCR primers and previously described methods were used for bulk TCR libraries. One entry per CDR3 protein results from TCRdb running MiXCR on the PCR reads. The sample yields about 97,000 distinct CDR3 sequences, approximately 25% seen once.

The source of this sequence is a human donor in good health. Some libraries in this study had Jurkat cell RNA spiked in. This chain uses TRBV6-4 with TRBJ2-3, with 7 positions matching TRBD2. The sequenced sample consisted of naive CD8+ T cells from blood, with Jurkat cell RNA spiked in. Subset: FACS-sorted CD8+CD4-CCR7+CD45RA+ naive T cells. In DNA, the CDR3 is TGTGCCAGCCCTCCTTCGGTTCAGGCGGGAGTTGAAGATACGCAGTATTTT. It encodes CASPPSVQAGVEDTQYF.